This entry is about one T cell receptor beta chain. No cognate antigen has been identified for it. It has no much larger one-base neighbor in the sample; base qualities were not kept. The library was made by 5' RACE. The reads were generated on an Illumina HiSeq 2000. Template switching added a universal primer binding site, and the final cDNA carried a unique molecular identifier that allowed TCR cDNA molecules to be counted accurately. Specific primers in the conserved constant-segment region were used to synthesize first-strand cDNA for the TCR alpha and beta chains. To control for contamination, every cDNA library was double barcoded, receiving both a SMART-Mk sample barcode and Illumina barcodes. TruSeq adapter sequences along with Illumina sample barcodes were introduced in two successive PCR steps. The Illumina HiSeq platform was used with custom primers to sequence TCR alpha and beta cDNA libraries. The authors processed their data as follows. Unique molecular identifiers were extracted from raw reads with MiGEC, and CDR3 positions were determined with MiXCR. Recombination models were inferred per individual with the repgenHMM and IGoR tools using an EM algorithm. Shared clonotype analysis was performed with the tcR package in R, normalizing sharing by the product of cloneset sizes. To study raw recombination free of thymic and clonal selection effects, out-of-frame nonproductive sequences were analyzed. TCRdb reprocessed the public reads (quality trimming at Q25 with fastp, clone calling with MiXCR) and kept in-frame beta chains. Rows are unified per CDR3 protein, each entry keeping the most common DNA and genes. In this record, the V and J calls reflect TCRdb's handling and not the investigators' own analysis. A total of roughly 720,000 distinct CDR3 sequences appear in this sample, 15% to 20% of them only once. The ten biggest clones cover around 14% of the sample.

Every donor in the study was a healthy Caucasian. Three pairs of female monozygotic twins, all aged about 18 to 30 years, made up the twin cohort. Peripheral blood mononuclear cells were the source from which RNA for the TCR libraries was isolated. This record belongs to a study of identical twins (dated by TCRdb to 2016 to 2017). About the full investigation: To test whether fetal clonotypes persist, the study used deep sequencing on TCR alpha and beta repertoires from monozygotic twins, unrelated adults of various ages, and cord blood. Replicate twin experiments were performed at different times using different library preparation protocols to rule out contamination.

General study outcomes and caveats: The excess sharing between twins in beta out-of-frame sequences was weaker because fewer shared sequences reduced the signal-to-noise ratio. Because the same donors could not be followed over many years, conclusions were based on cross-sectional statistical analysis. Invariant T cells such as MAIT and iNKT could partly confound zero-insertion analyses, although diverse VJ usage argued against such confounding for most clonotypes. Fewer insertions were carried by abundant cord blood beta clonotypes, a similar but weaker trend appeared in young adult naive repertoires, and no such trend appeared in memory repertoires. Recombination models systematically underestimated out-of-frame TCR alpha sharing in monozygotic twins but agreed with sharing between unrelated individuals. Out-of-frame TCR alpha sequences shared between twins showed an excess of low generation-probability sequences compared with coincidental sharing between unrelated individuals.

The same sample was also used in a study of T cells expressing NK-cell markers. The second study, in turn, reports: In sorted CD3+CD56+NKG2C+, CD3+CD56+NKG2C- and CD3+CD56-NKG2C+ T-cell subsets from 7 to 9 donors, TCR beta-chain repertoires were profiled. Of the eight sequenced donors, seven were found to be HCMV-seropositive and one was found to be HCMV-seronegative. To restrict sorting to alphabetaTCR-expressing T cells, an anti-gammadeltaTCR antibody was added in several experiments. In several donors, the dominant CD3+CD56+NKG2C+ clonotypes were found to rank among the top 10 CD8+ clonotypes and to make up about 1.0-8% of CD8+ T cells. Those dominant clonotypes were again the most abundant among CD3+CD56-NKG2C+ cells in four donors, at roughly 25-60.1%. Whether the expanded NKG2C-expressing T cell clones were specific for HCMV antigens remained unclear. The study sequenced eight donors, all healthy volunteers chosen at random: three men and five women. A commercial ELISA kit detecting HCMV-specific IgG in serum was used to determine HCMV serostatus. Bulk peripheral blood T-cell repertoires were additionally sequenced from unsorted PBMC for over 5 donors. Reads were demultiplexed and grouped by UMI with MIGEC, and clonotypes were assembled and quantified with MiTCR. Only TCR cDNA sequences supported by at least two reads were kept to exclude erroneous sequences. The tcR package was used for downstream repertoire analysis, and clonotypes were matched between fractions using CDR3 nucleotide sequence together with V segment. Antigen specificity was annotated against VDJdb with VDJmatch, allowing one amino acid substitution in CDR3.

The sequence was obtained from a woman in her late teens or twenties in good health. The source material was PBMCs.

CDR3 reads: CASSQDPAGISYNEQFF. The nucleotide sequence is given as TGTGCCAGCAGCCAGGACCCAGCAGGGATCTCCTACAATGAGCAGTTCTTC. The chain was built from TRBV6-4 and TRBJ2-1; TRBD1 is a possible D gene, resting on 5 matching bases. V gives up 6 bases and J gives up 0 bases, and the segment between their germline ends measures 18 bases. Including the terminal cysteine and phenylalanine, the CDR3 comprises 17 residues. The only DNA kept is the CDR3, 51 bases in frame from the first base. For CDR1 and CDR2, the germline V gene lists MRHNA and SNTAGT.